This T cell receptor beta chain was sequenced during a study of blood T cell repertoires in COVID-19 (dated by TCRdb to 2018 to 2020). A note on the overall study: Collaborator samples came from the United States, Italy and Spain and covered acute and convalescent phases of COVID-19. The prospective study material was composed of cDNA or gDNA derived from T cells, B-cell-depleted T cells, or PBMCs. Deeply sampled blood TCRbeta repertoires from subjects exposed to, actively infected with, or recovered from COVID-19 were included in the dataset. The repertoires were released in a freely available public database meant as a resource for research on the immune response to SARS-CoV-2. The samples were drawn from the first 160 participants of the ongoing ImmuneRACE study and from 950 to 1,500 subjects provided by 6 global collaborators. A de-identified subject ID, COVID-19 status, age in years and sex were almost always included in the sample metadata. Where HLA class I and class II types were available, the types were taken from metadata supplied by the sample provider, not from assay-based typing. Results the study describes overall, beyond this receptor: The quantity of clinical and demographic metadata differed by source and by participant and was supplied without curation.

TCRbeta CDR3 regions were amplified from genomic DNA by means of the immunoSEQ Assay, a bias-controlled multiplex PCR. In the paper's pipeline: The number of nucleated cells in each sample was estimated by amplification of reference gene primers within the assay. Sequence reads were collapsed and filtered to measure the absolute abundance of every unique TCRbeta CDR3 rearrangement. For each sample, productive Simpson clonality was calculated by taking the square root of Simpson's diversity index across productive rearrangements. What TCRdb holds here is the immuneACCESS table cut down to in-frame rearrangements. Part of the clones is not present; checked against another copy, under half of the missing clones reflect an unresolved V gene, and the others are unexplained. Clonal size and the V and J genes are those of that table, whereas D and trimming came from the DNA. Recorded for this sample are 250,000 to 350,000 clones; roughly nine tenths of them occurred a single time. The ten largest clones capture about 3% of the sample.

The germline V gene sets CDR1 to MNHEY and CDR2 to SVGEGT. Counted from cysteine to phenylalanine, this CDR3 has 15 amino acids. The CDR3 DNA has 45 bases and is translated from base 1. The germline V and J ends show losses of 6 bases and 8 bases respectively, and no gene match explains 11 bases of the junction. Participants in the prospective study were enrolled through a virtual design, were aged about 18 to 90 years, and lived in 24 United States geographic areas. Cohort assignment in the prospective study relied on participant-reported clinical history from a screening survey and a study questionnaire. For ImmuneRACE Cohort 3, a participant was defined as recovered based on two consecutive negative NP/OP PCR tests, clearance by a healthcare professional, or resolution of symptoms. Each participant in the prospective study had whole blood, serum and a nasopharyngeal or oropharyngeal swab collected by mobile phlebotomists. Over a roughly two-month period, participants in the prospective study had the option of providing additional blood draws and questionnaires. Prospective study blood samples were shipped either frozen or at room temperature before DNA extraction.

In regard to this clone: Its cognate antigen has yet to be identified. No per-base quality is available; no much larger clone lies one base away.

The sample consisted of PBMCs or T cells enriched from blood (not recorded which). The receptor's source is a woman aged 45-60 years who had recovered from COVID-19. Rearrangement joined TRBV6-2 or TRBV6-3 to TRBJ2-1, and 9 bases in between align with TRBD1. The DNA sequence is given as TGTGCCAGCAGCCGAGGGACAGGGAAATCCCATGAGCAGTTCTTC. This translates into CASSRGTGKSHEQFF.